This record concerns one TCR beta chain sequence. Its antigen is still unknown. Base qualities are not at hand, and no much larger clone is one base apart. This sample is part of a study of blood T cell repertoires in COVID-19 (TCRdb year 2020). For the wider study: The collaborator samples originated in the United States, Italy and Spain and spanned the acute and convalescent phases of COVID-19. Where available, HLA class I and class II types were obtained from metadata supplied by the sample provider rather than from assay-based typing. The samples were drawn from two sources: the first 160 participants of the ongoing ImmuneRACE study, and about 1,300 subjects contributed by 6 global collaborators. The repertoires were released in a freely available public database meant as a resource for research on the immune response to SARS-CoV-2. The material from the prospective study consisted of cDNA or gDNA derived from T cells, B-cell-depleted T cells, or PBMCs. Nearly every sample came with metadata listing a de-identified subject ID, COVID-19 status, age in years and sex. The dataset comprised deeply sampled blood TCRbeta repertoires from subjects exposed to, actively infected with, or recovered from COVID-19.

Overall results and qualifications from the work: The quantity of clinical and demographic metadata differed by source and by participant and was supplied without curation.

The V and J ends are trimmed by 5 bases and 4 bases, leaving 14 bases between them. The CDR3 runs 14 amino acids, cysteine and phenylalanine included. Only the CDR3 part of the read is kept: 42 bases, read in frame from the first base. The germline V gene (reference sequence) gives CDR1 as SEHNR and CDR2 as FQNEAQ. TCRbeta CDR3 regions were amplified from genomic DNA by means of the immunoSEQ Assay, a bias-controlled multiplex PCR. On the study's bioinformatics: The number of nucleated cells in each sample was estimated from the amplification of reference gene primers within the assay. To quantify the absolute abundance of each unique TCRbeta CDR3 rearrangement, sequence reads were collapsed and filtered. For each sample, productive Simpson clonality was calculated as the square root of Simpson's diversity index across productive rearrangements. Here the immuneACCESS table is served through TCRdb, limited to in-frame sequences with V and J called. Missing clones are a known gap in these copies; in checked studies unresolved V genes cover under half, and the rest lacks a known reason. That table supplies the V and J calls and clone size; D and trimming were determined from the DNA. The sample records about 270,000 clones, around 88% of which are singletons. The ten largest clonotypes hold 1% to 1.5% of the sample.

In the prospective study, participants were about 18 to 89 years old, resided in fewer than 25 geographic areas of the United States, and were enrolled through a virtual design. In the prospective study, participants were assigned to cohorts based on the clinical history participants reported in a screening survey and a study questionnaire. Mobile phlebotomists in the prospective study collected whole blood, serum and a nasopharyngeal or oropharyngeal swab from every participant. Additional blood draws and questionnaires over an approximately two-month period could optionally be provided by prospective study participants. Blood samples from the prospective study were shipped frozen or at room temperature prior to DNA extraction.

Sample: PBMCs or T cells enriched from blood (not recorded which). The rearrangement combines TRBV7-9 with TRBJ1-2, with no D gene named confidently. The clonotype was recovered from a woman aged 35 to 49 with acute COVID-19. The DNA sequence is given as TGTGCCAGCAGCGCCACGGGATTTGCCTATGGCTACACCTTC. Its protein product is CASSATGFAYGYTF.